This TCR beta chain was recorded in a study of cytomegalovirus exposure and HLA in healthy donors. Only in-frame clones appear in the TCRdb table, and some are missing; sequencing was by immunoSEQ multiplex PCR. The sample carries approximately 300,000 clones, around 90% recorded once. The CDR3 length is 15 residues. J was trimmed by 6 bases and V by 1 base; bases with no gene match: 4. Per the germline V gene, CDR1 is SGHDT and CDR2 is YYEEEE. General study findings and limits: A list of roughly 180 TCR beta chains associated with cytomegalovirus was given.

Details on this clone: What it binds is not known.

The rearrangement links TRBV5-6 to TRBJ1-5; 10 nucleotides agree with TRBD1. This receptor was identified in a woman aged 25 to 45 in good health and CMV-seropositive. The sample comprised PBMCs. CDR3 sequence reads: CASSLRGTGAQPQHF. The CDR3 DNA sequence: TGTGCCAGCAGCTTGCGCGGGACAGGGGCTCAGCCCCAGCATTTT.